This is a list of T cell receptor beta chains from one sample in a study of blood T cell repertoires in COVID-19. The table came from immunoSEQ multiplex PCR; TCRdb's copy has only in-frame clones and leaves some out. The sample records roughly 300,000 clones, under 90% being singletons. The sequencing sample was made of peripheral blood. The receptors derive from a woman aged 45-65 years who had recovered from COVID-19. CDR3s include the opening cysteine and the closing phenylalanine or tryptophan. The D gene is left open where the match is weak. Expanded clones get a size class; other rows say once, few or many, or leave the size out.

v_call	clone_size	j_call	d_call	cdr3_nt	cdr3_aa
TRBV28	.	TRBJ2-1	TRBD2	TGTGCCAGCAGTCCTCCTAACGGGCTAGCGGGAGGCAATGAGCAGTTCTTC	CASSPPNGLAGGNEQFF
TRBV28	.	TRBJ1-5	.	TGTGCCAGCACCGGGGGGGGTGGTCAGCCCCAGCATTTT	CASTGGGGQPQHF
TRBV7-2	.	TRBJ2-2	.	TGTGCCAGCAGGAGGACAGTGAACACCGGGGAGCTGTTTTTT	CASRRTVNTGELFF
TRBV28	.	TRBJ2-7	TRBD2	TGTGCCAGCTCCCAGGGGGGACTAGCGGGGCGCGAGCAGTACTTC	CASSQGGLAGREQYF
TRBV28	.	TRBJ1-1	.	TGTGCCAGCAGTTTTGTGAGAGAAGCTTTCTTT	CASSFVREAFF
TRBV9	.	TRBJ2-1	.	TGTGCCAGCAGCGTAAATCGGAATGAGCAGTTCTTC	CASSVNRNEQFF
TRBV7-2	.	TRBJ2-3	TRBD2	TGTGCCAGCAGCCCCAGGGGGACTAGCGGTATGGATACGCAGTATTTT	CASSPRGTSGMDTQYF
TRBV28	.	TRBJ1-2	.	TGTGCCAGCAGTCCACTTAACTATGGCTACACCTTC	CASSPLNYGYTF
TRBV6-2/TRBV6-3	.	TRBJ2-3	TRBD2	TGTGCCAGCAGTACACAAGCAGGCACTAGCGGGATGTTAACAGATACGCAGTATTTT	CASSTQAGTSGMLTDTQYF
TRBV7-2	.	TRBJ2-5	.	TGTGCCAGCGACTTATCGGCGGCGGGGACCCAGTACTTC	CASDLSAAGTQYF
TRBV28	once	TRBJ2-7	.	TGTGCCAGCACCTACCGCGGACTCTACTACGAGCAGTACTTC	CASTYRGLYYEQYF
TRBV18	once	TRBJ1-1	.	TGTGCCAGCTCGCCCAGTCCAGCGGAAACTGAAGCTTTCTTT	CASSPSPAETEAFF
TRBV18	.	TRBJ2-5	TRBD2	TGTGCCAGCTCACCAGGGACTAGTTCGACCCAAGAGACCCAGTACTTC	CASSPGTSSTQETQYF
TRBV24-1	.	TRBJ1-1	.	TGTGCCACCAGTGCCGAGGGAACGCAAGCTTTCTTT	CATSAEGTQAFF
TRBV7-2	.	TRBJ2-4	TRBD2	TGTGCCAGCAGCACCGGACTAGCGGGAGGAGCCAAAAACATTCAGTACTTC	CASSTGLAGGAKNIQYF
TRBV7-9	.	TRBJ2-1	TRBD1	TGTGCCAGCAGCTTAGCCGGGACAGGGGGCAATGAGCAGTTCTTC	CASSLAGTGGNEQFF
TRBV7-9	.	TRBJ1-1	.	TGTGCCAGCAGCTTTGGGGCGGCCTCGAACACTGAAGCTTTCTTT	CASSFGAASNTEAFF
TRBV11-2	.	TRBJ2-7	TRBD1	TGTGCCAGCAGCTTGACAGGGGGCATCTACGAGCAGTACTTC	CASSLTGGIYEQYF
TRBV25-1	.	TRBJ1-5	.	TGTGCCAGCAGTATAGAAGGGGGTCAGCCCCAGCATTTT	CASSIEGGQPQHF
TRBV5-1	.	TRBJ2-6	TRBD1	TGCGCCAGCAGCTTGGCAGCCGGGACAGGGGTCTCTGGGGCCAACGTCCTGACTTTC	CASSLAAGTGVSGANVLTF
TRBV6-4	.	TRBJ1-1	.	TGTGCCAGCAGTAAGCTGCCAGGGGACACTGAAGCTTTCTTT	CASSKLPGDTEAFF
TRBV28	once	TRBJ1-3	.	TGTGCCAGCAGTTTTAGACAGCTATACTCTGGAAACACCATATATTTT	CASSFRQLYSGNTIYF
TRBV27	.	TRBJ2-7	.	TGTGCCAGCAGTTTATCGGAGGGAAAGCAGTACTTC	CASSLSEGKQYF
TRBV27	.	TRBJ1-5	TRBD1	TGTGCCAGCAGGCGACAGGGGGGGAATCAGCCCCAGCATTTT	CASRRQGGNQPQHF
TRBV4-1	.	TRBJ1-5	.	TGCGCCAGCAGCCAAGAGGCGGGTTATAGCAATCAGCCCCAGCATTTT	CASSQEAGYSNQPQHF
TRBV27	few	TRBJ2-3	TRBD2	TGTGCCAGCACGGCGGGGGGCTTTGTCACAGATACGCAGTATTTT	CASTAGGFVTDTQYF
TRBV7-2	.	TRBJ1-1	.	TGTGCCAGCAGCGCCCGACAGGTTCAGAACACTGAAGCTTTCTTT	CASSARQVQNTEAFF
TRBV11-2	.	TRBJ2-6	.	TGTGCCAGCAGCGAAGAAATAGCTGGGGCCAACGTCCTGACTTTC	CASSEEIAGANVLTF
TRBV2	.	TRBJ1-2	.	TGTGCCAGCAGTGAGGGAGGGTGGGCTGGAGGGGGCTACACCTTC	CASSEGGWAGGGYTF
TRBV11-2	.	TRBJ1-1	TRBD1	TGTGCCAGCAGCTATGACAGGGGGGGCACTGAAGCTTTCTTT	CASSYDRGGTEAFF